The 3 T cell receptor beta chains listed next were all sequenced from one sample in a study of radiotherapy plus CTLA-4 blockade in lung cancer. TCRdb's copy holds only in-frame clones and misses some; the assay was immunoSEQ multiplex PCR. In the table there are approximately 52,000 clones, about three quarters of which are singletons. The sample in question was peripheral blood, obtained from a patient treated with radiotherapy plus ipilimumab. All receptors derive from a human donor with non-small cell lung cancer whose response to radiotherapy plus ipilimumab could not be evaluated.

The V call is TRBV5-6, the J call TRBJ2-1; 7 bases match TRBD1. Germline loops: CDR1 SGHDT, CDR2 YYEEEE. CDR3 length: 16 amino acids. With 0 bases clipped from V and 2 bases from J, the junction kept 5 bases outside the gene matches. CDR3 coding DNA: TGTGCCAGCAGCTTGGCTGGCAGGGGGACCTACAATGAGCAGTTCTTC. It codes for CASSLAGRGTYNEQFF.

In DNA, the CDR3 is TGTGCCAGCAGCTTAGTTAAACTTAGCAATCAGCCCCAGCATTTT. Translating it yields CASSLVKLSNQPQHF. The V gene is TRBV7-2, the J gene TRBJ1-5, with unresolved D. Germline-derived CDR1 and CDR2 are SGHTA and FQGNSA. The CDR3 extends over 15 amino acids. V was shortened by 1 base and J by 0 bases, with 7 bases between the two germline ends.

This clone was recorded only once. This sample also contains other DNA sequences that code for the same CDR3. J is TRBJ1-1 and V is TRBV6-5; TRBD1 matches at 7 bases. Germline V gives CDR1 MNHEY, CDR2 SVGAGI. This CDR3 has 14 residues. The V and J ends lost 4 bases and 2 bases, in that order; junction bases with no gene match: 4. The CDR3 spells CASSSQGENTEAFF. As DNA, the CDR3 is TGTGCCAGCAGTTCCCAGGGGGAAAACACTGAAGCTTTCTTT.